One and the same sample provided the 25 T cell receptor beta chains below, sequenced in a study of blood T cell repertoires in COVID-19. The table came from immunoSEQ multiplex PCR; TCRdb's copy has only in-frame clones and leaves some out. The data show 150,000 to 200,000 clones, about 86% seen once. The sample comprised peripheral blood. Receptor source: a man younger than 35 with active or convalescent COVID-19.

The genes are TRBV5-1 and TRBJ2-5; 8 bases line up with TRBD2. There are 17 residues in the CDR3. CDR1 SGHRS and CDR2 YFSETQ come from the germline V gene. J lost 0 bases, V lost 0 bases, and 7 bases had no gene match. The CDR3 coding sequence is TGCGCCAGCAGCTTGGAGGTCGGGGGGGATTACCAAGAGACCCAGTACTTC. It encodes CASSLEVGGDYQETQYF. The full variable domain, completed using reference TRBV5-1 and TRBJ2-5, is KAGVTQTPRYLIKTRGQQVTLSCSPISGHRSVSWYQQTPGQGLQFLFEYFSETQRNKGNFPGRFSGRQFSNSRSEMNVSTLELGDSALYLCASSLEVGGDYQETQYFGPGTRLLVL.

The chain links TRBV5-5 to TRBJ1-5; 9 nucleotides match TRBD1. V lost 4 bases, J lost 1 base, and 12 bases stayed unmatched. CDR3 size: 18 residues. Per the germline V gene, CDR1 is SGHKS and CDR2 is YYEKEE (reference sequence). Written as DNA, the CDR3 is TGTGCCAGCAGCCTCACCGGGACAGGGACTATGAGCAATCAGCCCCAGCATTTT. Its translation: CASSLTGTGTMSNQPQHF. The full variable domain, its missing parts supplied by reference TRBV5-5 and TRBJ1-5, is DAGVTQSPTHLIKTRGQQVTLRCSPISGHKSVSWYQQVLGQGPQFIFQYYEKEERGRGNFPDRFSARQFPNYSSELNVNALLLGDSALYLCASSLTGTGTMSNQPQHFGDGTRLSIL.

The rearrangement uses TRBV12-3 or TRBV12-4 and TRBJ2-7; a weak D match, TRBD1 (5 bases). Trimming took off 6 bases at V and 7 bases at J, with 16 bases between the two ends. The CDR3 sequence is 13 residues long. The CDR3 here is CASSTQGIGEQYF. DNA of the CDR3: TGTGCCAGCAGCACTCAGGGAATCGGGGAGCAGTACTTC.

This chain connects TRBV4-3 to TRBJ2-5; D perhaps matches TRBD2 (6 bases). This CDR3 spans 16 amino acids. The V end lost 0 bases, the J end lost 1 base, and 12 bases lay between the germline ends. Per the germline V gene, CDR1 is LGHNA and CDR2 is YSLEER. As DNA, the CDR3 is TGCGCCAGCAGCCAAGACCTTTTCGGGGGCCAAGAGACCCAGTACTTC. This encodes CASSQDLFGGQETQYF.

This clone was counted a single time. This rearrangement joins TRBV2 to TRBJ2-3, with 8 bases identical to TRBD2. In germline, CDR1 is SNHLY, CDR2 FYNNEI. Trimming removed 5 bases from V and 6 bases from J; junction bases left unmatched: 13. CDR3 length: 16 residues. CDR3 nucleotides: TGTGCCAGCAGTTCACCGGGACTAGGGGTCTTTGATACGCAGTATTTT. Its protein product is CASSSPGLGVFDTQYF.

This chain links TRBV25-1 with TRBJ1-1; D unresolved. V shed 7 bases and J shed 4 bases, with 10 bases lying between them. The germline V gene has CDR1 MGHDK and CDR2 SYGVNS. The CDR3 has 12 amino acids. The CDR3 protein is CASNGWATEAFF. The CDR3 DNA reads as TGTGCCAGCAATGGATGGGCCACTGAAGCTTTCTTT.

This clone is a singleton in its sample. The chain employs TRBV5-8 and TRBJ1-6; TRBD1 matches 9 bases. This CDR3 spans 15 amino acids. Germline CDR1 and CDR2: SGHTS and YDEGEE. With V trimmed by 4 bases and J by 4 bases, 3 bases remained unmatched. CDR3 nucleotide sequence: TGTGCCAGCAGCCTGGGACAGGGTTATAATTCACCCCTCCACTTT. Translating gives CASSLGQGYNSPLHF.

CDR3 loop: CAIRREVAHGYTF. Here the CDR3 DNA reads TGTGCCATTCGCAGGGAGGTGGCTCATGGCTACACCTTC. The rearrangement joins TRBV10-3 to TRBJ1-2, with a possible D match to TRBD1 (5 bases). The germline V gene has CDR1 ENHRY and CDR2 SYGVKD. The germline V and J ends were trimmed by 9 bases and 6 bases, with 17 bases remaining between them. The CDR3 runs to 13 residues.

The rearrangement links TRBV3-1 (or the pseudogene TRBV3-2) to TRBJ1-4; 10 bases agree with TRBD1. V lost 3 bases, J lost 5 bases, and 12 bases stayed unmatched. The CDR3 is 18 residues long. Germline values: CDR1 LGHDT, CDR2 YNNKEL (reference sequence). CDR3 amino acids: CASSHPGGQGVSNEKLFF. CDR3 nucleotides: TGTGCCAGCAGCCACCCGGGCGGACAGGGGGTTTCCAATGAAAAACTGTTTTTT.

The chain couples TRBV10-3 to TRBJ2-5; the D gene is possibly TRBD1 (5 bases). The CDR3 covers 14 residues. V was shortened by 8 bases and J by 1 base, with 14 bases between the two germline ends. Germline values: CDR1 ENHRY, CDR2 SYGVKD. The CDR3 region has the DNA TGTGCCATCGCATCAGGGCGGACCCAAGAGACCCAGTACTTC. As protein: CAIASGRTQETQYF.

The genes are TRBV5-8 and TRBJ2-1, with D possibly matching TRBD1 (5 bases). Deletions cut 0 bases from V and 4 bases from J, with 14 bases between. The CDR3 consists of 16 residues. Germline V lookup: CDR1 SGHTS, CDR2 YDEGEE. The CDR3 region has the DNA TGTGCCAGCAGCTTGGCGGCGTCTAGGGGTTACAATGAGCAGTTCTTC. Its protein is CASSLAASRGYNEQFF. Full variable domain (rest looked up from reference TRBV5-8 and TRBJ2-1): EAGVTQSPTHLIKTRGQQATLRCSPISGHTSVYWYQQALGLGLQFLLWYDEGEERNRGNFPPRFSGRQFPNYSSELNVNALELEDSALYLCASSLAASRGYNEQFFGPGTRLTVL.

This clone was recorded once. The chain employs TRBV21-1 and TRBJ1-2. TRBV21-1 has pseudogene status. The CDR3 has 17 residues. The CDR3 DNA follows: TGTGCCAGCAGCAAAGAGGCCAGAGACCTAGCTAACTATGGCTACACCTTC. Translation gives CASSKEARDLANYGYTF.

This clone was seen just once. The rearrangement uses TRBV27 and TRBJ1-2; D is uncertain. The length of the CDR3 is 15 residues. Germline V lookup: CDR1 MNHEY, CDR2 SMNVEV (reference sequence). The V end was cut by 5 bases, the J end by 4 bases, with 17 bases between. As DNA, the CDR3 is TGTGCCAGCAGTCAATATAACAGTTACGGCTATGGCTACACCTTC. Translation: CASSQYNSYGYGYTF.

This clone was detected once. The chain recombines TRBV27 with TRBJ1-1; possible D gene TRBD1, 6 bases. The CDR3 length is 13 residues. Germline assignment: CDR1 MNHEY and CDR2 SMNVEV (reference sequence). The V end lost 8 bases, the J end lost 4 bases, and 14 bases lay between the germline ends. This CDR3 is CASALGGGTEAFF. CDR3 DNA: TGTGCCAGCGCTCTGGGAGGGGGCACTGAAGCTTTCTTT.

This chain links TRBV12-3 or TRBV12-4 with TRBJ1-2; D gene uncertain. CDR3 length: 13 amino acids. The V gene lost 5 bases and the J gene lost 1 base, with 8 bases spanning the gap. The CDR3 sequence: CASSRGLNYGYTF. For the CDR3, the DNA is TGTGCCAGCAGTCGCGGGCTTAACTATGGCTACACCTTC.

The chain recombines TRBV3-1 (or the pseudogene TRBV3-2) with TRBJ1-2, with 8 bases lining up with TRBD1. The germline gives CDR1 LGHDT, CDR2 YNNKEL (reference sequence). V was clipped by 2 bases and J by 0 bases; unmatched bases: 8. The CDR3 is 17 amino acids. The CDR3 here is CASSQPIGQGANYGYTF. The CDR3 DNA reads TGTGCCAGCAGCCAACCCATAGGACAGGGCGCTAACTATGGCTACACCTTC.

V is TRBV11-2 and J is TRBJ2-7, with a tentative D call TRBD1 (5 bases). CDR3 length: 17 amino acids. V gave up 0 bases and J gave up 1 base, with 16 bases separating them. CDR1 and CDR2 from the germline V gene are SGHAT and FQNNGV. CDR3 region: CASSLDLGVSWSYEQYV. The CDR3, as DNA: TGTGCCAGCAGCTTAGATCTAGGGGTGTCTTGGTCCTACGAGCAGTACGTC.

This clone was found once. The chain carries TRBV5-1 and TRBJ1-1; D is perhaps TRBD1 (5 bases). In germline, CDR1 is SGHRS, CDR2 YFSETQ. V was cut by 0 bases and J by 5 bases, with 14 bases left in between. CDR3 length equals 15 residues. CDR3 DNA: TGCGCCAGCAGCTTGGGTGCCGGGGAGGGGACTGAAGCTTTCTTT. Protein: CASSLGAGEGTEAFF.

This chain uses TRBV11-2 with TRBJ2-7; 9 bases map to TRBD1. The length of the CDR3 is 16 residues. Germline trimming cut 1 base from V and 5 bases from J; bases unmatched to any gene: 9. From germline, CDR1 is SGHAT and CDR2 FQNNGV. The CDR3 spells CASSLGGGTGSNEQYF. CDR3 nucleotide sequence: TGTGCCAGCAGCTTAGGTGGCGGGACAGGGTCCAACGAGCAGTACTTC.

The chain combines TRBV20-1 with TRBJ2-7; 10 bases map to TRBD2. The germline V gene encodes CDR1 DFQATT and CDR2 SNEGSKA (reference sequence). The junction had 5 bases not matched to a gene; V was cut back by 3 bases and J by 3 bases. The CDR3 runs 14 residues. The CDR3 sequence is CSASSPSGGYEQYV. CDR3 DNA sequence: TGCAGTGCTAGTTCCCCTAGCGGGGGCTACGAGCAGTACGTC.

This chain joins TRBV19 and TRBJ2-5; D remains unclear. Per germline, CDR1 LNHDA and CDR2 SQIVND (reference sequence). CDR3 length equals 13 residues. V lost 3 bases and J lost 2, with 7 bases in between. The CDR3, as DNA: TGTGCCAGTAGTATGAGGCAGCAAGAGACCCAGTACTTC. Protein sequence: CASSMRQQETQYF.

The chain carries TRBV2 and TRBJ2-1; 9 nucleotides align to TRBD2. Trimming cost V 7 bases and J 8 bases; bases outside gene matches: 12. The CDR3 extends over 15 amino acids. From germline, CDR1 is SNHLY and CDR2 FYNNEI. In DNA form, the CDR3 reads TGTGCCAGCACCGTGAGCGGGAGGATGACCGATGAGCAGTTCTTC. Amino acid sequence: CASTVSGRMTDEQFF.

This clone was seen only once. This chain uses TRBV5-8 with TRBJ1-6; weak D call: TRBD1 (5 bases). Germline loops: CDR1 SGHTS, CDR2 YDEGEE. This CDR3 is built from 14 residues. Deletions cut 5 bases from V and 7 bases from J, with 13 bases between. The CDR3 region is CASSHSGVNSPLHF. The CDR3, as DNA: TGTGCCAGCAGTCACTCGGGGGTGAATTCACCCCTCCACTTT. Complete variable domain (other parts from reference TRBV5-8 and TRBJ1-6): EAGVTQSPTHLIKTRGQQATLRCSPISGHTSVYWYQQALGLGLQFLLWYDEGEERNRGNFPPRFSGRQFPNYSSELNVNALELEDSALYLCASSHSGVNSPLHFGNGTRLTVT.

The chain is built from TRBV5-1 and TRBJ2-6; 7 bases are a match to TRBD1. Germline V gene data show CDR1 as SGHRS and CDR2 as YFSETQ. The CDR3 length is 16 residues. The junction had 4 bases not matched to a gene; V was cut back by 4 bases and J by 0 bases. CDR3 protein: CASSTGQISGANVLTF. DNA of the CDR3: TGCGCCAGCAGCACGGGACAGATCTCTGGGGCCAACGTCCTGACTTTC.

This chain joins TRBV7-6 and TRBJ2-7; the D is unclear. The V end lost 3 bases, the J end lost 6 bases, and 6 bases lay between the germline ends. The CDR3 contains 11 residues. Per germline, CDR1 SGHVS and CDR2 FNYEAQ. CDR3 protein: CASSFAVEQYF. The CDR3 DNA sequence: TGTGCCAGCAGCTTCGCGGTCGAGCAGTACTTC.